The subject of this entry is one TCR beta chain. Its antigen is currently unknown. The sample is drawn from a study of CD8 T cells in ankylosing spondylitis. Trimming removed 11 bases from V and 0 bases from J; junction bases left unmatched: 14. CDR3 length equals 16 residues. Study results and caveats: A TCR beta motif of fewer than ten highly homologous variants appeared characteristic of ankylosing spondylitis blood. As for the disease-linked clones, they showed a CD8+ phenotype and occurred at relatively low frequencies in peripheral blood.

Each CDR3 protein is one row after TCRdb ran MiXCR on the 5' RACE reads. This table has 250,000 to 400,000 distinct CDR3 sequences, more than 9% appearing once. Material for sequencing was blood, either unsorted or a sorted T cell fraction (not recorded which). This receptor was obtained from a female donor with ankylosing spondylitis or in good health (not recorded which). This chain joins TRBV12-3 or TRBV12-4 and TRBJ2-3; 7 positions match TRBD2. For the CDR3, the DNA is TGTGCCCGGATACTAGCGCTACCTCCAAGCACAGATACGCAGTATTTT. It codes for CARILALPPSTDTQYF.